The clone carrying this T cell receptor (beta chain) appeared a few times. As yet, its antigen is unknown. The data derive from a study of blood T cells in healthy people across ages. Study at large: Using template switching, researchers captured about one barcoded beta molecule for each two T cells.

Overall study findings and caveats: Significant beta diversity loss was already apparent by age around 40, declining roughly linearly.

CDR3 length: 14 residues. From germline, CDR1 is DFQATT and CDR2 SNEGSKA (reference sequence). PCR was performed a second time for roughly 7 to 12 cycles using a sample-barcoded 5' primer and a J-beta primer mix. Each CDR3 protein gets one entry after TCRdb re-called the 5' RACE reads with MiXCR. Of some 850,000 distinct CDR3 sequences in the sample, around 25% are singletons; the top ten hold over 2.5%. Per sample, extraction of total RNA gave at least 6 micrograms in every case. In addition, the sample was reused for a study of T cells of mothers and their children. That source adds: Overlap in related mother-child pairs always slightly exceeded unrelated pairs, never significantly.

V gene TRBV20-1 combines with J gene TRBJ2-5, with 11 bases matching TRBD2. The last part of the DNA fits TRBJ2-1 better; the J call may be wrong. The TCR originated in a boy aged 5-17 years in good health. Sample: blood. The CDR3 protein is CSARDRASGGEQFF. The CDR3 DNA sequence: TGCAGTGCTAGAGATAGGGCTAGCGGGGGGGAGCAGTTCTTC.